The 31 T cell receptor beta chains presented below share a single source sample, sequenced in a study of T cells expressing NK-cell markers (dated by TCRdb to 2018 to 2020). Library method: 5' RACE. The listed sequencing device is Illumina HiSeq 2000. TCRdb reprocessed the reads and lists each CDR3 protein sequence as a single entry, with no DNA. The sample table holds 160,000 or so distinct CDR3 sequences. Less than 20% of the sample is held by the ten biggest clonotypes. The sequenced material came from blood T cells: a sorted CD56 or NKG2C T cell subset, CD4+ or CD8+ T cells, or bulk PBMC T cells (not recorded which). Source of these receptors: a woman between 18 and 70 years old in good health.

CDR3 region: CASSLGLAGNQETQYF. V is TRBV5-1 and J is TRBJ2-5; TCRdb reports TRBD2, a call that lacks DNA to check it against. Germline CDR1 and CDR2: SGHRS and YFSETQ. The CDR3 extends over 16 amino acids.

The V gene is TRBV7-9, the J gene TRBJ1-1; TCRdb reports TRBD1, a call that lacks DNA to check it against. This CDR3 is 12 amino acids long. Germline CDR1 is SEHNR and CDR2 is FQNEAQ (reference sequence). The CDR3 sequence: CASRWDRGKAFF.

This rearrangement joins TRBV5-1 to TRBJ2-3; no DNA is available, so the TRBD2 call from TCRdb remains unchecked. The CDR3 has 16 residues. Per germline, CDR1 SGHRS and CDR2 YFSETQ. The CDR3 is CASSLGSSGDTDTQYF.

V and J are TRBV5-1 and TRBJ2-2; TCRdb outputs TRBD1, but without DNA this stays unchecked. In germline, CDR1 is SGHRS, CDR2 YFSETQ. This CDR3 has 17 amino acids. The CDR3 protein is CASSPRTGAQNTGELFF.

This chain's CDR3 is CASSLTGGSYEQYF. The chain recombines TRBV7-3 with TRBJ2-7. The CDR3 spans 14 residues. Germline V gives CDR1 SGHTA, CDR2 FQGTGA.

The chain is built from TRBV28 and TRBJ2-6; there is no DNA to check the TCRdb D call of TRBD1. Per germline, CDR1 MDHEN and CDR2 SYDVKM. CDR3 length equals 17 residues. The CDR3 reads CASSVRDGFFGANVLTF. Supplemented by reference TRBV28 and TRBJ2-6, the full variable domain reads DVKVTQSSRYLVKRTGEKVFLECVQDMDHENMFWYRQDPGLGLRLIYFSYDVKMKEKGDIPEGYSVSREKKERFSLILESASTNQTSMYLCASSVRDGFFGANVLTFGAGSRLTVL.

The chain is built from TRBV5-1 and TRBJ1-4; the D call of TRBD1 rests on TCRdb alone, since no DNA is present to check it. CDR1 is SGHRS and CDR2 is YFSETQ in the germline V gene. There are 14 residues in the CDR3. CDR3 in amino acids: CASRNRGDDEKLFF.

V is TRBV27 and J is TRBJ1-1; absent DNA, TCRdb's TRBD1 call cannot be checked. CDR1 is MNHEY, CDR2 SMNVEV, per germline (reference sequence). This CDR3 is built from 15 residues. CDR3 sequence reads: CASSTSPGPSTEAFF.

The chain links TRBV12-3 or TRBV12-4 to TRBJ2-1. The CDR3 length is 11 residues. The CDR3 is CASSLAFLQFF.

This chain joins TRBV20-1 and TRBJ2-3; the TRBD2 assignment by TCRdb is unverifiable without DNA. Germline CDR1 reads DFQATT; CDR2 reads SNEGSKA (reference sequence). The length of the CDR3 is 19 residues. The CDR3: CSARMGRVNIHQNTDTQYF.

The J gene is TRBJ2-3, the V gene TRBV4-1; TCRdb's D call, TRBD2, is unchecked because there is no DNA. CDR1 is MGHRA, CDR2 YSYEKL, per germline. The CDR3 has 19 residues. Here the CDR3 reads CASSQPQSASGGSTDTQYF.

The V and J genes are TRBV5-1 and TRBJ1-1; TCRdb's D gene call, TRBD1, goes unchecked for lack of DNA. This CDR3 is 14 amino acids long. Germline CDR1 and CDR2: SGHRS and YFSETQ. The CDR3 sequence is CASSEMGQGEAAFF.

The chain links TRBV9 to TRBJ1-5. The length of the CDR3 is 15 residues. In germline, CDR1 is SGDLS, CDR2 YYNGEE. CDR3 sequence reads: CASSVSLYSNQPQHF.

J is TRBJ2-5 and V is TRBV6-5. The CDR3 is 17 residues long. Germline V gene data show CDR1 as MNHEY and CDR2 as SVGAGI. This CDR3 is CASSYSISRGYQETQYF.

The rearrangement joins TRBV7-7 to TRBJ2-5; the TRBD2 assignment by TCRdb is unverifiable without DNA. The CDR3 is 15 residues long. Germline V gene data show CDR1 as SSHAT and CDR2 as FNYEAQ (reference sequence). CDR3 protein: CASSQGLAGKETQYF.

This rearrangement joins TRBV29-1 to TRBJ2-5; TCRdb picks TRBD1, but there is no DNA to check that call. CDR1 and CDR2 (germline): SQVTM, ANQGSEA. CDR3 size: 13 residues. CDR3 loop: CSVEFRGGETQYF.

This chain uses TRBV6-5 with TRBJ1-5; TCRdb's D call, TRBD1, is unchecked because there is no DNA. This CDR3 contains 12 residues. Germline-derived CDR1 and CDR2 are MNHEY and SVGAGI. The CDR3 sequence is CASGRPGEAQHF.

V gene TRBV5-4 combines with J gene TRBJ1-1. The CDR3 is made up of 12 amino acids. Germline V lookup: CDR1 SGHNT, CDR2 YYREEE (reference sequence). The CDR3 reads CASSLDTAEAFF.

The chain employs TRBV7-9 and TRBJ2-7; no DNA is available, so the TRBD1 call from TCRdb remains unchecked. The CDR3 totals 15 residues. Germline-derived CDR1 and CDR2 are SEHNR and FQNEAQ (reference sequence). CDR3 residues: CASSSHGGDPYEQYF.

The chain recombines TRBV5-1 with TRBJ1-4; TCRdb indicates TRBD1, and absent DNA this call remains unverified. CDR3 length: 16 residues. Per germline, CDR1 SGHRS and CDR2 YFSETQ. The CDR3 sequence: CASSAPGNAGNEKLFF.

The V gene is TRBV5-1, the J gene TRBJ2-4; lacking DNA, the TRBD1 call made by TCRdb goes unchecked. The CDR3 has 17 amino acids. The germline V gene has CDR1 SGHRS and CDR2 YFSETQ. Here the CDR3 reads CASKDGERPGIRNIQYF.

The CDR3 sequence is CASRGGTGAQAFF. The chain uses TRBV12-3 or TRBV12-4 and TRBJ1-1; checking the TCRdb D call of TRBD1 is not possible without DNA. This CDR3 is 13 amino acids long.

J is TRBJ1-2 and V is TRBV28; TCRdb gives TRBD1 as the D gene, but with no DNA this cannot be confirmed. Per the germline V gene, CDR1 is MDHEN and CDR2 is SYDVKM. The CDR3 sequence is 13 residues long. CDR3 in amino acids: CASRAYPGSGYTF.

The V call is TRBV7-2, the J call TRBJ2-3; TCRdb proposes TRBD1, but this gene call is untestable without DNA. The germline CDR1 and CDR2 sequences are SGHTA and FQGNSA. The CDR3 is made up of 15 amino acids. CDR3 in amino acids: CASSPKRGFQDTQYF.

The chain couples TRBV18 to TRBJ1-1; TCRdb proposes TRBD1, but this gene call is untestable without DNA. The CDR3 has 16 amino acids. Per the germline V gene, CDR1 is KGHSH and CDR2 is LQKENI. The CDR3 here is CASSSKSGVGNTEAFF. The full variable domain, its missing parts supplied by reference TRBV18 and TRBJ1-1, is NAGVMQNPRHLVRRRGQEARLRCSPMKGHSHVYWYRQLPEEGLKFMVYLQKENIIDESGMPKERFSAEFPKEGPSILRIQQVVRGDSAAYFCASSSKSGVGNTEAFFGQGTRLTVV.

This chain uses TRBV5-1 with TRBJ2-2. The CDR3 totals 15 residues. Germline-derived CDR1 and CDR2 are SGHRS and YFSETQ. This chain's CDR3 is CASSLAVRNTGELFF. Looking up the rest from reference TRBV5-1 and TRBJ2-2 gives the full variable domain: KAGVTQTPRYLIKTRGQQVTLSCSPISGHRSVSWYQQTPGQGLQFLFEYFSETQRNKGNFPGRFSGRQFSNSRSEMNVSTLELGDSALYLCASSLAVRNTGELFFGEGSRLTVL.

V gene TRBV7-9 combines with J gene TRBJ2-2; TCRdb selects TRBD1, and the lack of DNA leaves this call unchecked. Germline V gives CDR1 SEHNR, CDR2 FQNEAQ (reference sequence). The CDR3 length is 13 residues. The CDR3 loop is CASSPTGPGELFF.

This rearrangement joins TRBV4-2 to TRBJ2-1; TCRdb names TRBD2, which stays unverified in the absence of DNA. The V gene's germline CDR1 is LGHNA and CDR2 YNFKEQ. The CDR3 consists of 18 residues. The CDR3 reads CASSRSSGGAYSYNEQFF.

This rearrangement joins TRBV12-3 or TRBV12-4 to TRBJ2-2; TCRdb indicates TRBD1, and absent DNA this call remains unverified. This CDR3 is built from 14 residues. The CDR3 loop reads CASSDRGSTGELFF.

CDR3 protein: CASSYVFRWGTEAFF. V gene TRBV6-5 combines with J gene TRBJ1-1. There are 15 residues in the CDR3. Germline V gives CDR1 MNHEY, CDR2 SVGAGI.

This chain connects TRBV3-1 to TRBJ1-5. The germline V gene encodes CDR1 LGHDT and CDR2 YNNKEL (reference sequence). This CDR3 spans 14 amino acids. The CDR3 loop reads CASSQANSNQPQHF. The full variable domain, completed using reference TRBV3-1 and TRBJ1-5, is DTAVSQTPKYLVTQMGNDKSIKCEQNLGHDTMYWYKQDSKKFLKIMFSYNNKELIINETVPNRFSPKSPDKAHLNLHINSLELGDSAVYFCASSQANSNQPQHFGDGTRLSIL.